This TCR beta chain stems from a study of spatial heterogeneity in lung cancer (dated by TCRdb to about 2019). Turning to the overall study: Beta-chain transcripts were consistently detected in greater numbers than alpha-chain transcripts, which likely reflected higher beta-chain transcript abundance. A strong correlation was found between TCR transcript counts in tumor regions and a T cell transcriptional module score from matched bulk RNA-seq. In the raw uncorrected reads, each unique combination of TCR and UMI appeared more than ten times on average. In non-small cell lung cancer, the study made a quantitative comparison of TCR alpha and beta repertoires among multiple tumor regions, matched nontumor lung and blood. Nonsynonymous mutation counts, determined by whole-exome sequencing of tumor tissue, were related to features of the TCR repertoire. Both alpha and beta chains were TCR-sequenced in approximately 200 tumor regions, under 80 matched nontumor lung samples and around 54 PBMC samples obtained at surgery.

Library preparation employed 5' RACE. Sequencing used a NextSeq 500. The TCR library protocol attached a unique molecular identifier to each TCR cDNA molecule to allow correction of PCR and sequencing errors. The source study handled its data this way. TCR identification, UMI-based error correction and CDR3 extraction were performed with Decombinator tools. TCRs above a frequency of 2 per 1,000, corresponding to the top 1% of the tumor frequency distribution, were defined as expanded. Expanded tumor TCRs were classed as regional if statistically deemed absent (corrected P<0.05) from at least one tumor region, otherwise ubiquitous. Renyi diversity was computed with the R vegan package after each repertoire had been subsampled 100 times to 5,000 TCRs. To build CDR3 similarity networks, amino acid triplet string-kernel similarity was used, and CDR3s were connected when their pairwise similarity was above 0.82. TCRdb reanalyzed the raw reads on its own, using fastp at Q25 for trimming and MiXCR for clone calling, and kept in-frame beta chains. Identical CDR3 proteins give one entry, which carries the most common genes and DNA. TCRdb, not the original authors, processed these V and J calls. A total of thousands of distinct CDR3 sequences appear in this sample, approximately 12% of them only once. Jointly, the top ten make up about 10% of the sample.

This clonotype showed up many times. Its antigen remains undetermined. The record has no base qualities; no much larger clone is one base away. Per the publication, the time point label means: sample taken at primary tumor resection. Donors were some 78 patients with early-stage, untreated non-small cell lung cancer from the lung TRACERx cohort. For TCR sequencing, whole RNA was extracted from tumor and nontumor lung tissue, or from cryopreserved PBMC samples, and no cell sorting was done. Patients were selected for TCR sequencing only if sufficient RNA was available from at least two tumor regions. Before being selected, tumor and adjacent nontumor lung specimens were reviewed by a lung pathologist. The paper's findings and limits, for the study overall: TCR-seq was estimated to cover only roughly 7% of tumor T cells for alpha chains and 12% to 15% for beta chains. The number of expanded intratumoral alpha and beta TCRs correlated with the tumor nonsynonymous mutation count. Counts of ubiquitous and regional expanded TCRs correlated with counts of ubiquitous and regional nonsynonymous mutations, respectively. Confirming at a functional level the hypothesis that regional TCRs recognize regional mutations was considered to require additional single-cell paired TCR alpha and beta sequencing.

V and J lose 3 bases and 4 bases, and a span of 1 base separates them. Based on the germline V gene, the CDR1 and CDR2 sequences are SNHLY and FYNNEI. From the cysteine through the phenylalanine, the CDR3 covers 10 amino acids. The retained sequence is limited to the CDR3, 30 bases, with the frame set at the first base. This clonotype was sampled from a male donor with early-stage non-small cell lung cancer. The rearranged chain carries TRBV2 and TRBJ2-7; too little of a D gene remains to name it. Sequencing was performed on lung tumor tissue, taken at surgery. Read as DNA, the sequence is TGTGCCAGCAGTGAGTACGAGCAGTACTTC. This yields the protein CASSEYEQYF.